This T cell receptor (beta chain) came from a study of CXCR3-negative and CXCR3-positive naive CD8 T cells. Study context: Collectively, the libraries yielded roughly 140 million TRB reads in total, at about 1.5 +/- 0.3 million per library. Overall study results and limits: Naive cells that were CXCR3-negative or CXCR3-positive used TRBV-TRBJ genes alike, while memory cells diverged. Memory CD8+ cells had much lower diversity, and both naive subsets had comparably high diversity.

Carrying UMI labels, the TRB cDNA libraries were prepared through 5' RACE. TCRdb reprocessed the 5' RACE reads and keeps a single row for each CDR3 protein, giving no DNA. The sample table includes tens of thousands of distinct CDR3 sequences. From germline, CDR1 is SGHAT and CDR2 FQNNGV. The CDR3 is 14 residues long. As concerns this clonotype: The antigen is not known.

With more than 250,000 cells each, the CD8+ T cell subsets were individually sorted in triplicate. The chain has TRBV11-2 and TRBJ2-7; TCRdb outputs TRBD2, but without DNA this stays unchecked. The sample comprised memory CD8+ T cells from blood. The TCR was taken from a human donor in good health. Some clones in this sample may be carry-over from other donors' samples. The CDR3 reads CASSPASGYYEQYF.